This TCR beta chain derives from a study of blood T cells in healthy people across ages. Looked up from germline, CDR1 is SGHTA and CDR2 is FQGNSA. Trimming took 2 bases from V and 0 from J, leaving 8 bases between them. This CDR3 is 14 amino acids long. Comments on this clonotype: Its matching antigen is unknown.

The use of a sample-barcoded 5' primer and a J-beta primer mix characterized a second PCR of roughly 6 to 11 cycles. Paired-end reads containing CDR3 totaled no fewer than 3 million for each sample. TCRdb re-called the 5' RACE reads through MiXCR, storing one row per CDR3 protein. This sample has about 800,000 distinct CDR3 sequences, with 55% to 70% found just once. Broader study findings: Higher diversity and more naive CD4+ cells were features of long-lived donors, compared to aged donors.

The sequencing input was blood. The V call is TRBV7-2, the J call TRBJ2-7; D ambiguous. The receptor was derived from a man in his thirties or forties in good health. This CDR3 reads CASSLTVRSYEQYF. CDR3 nucleotide sequence: TGTGCCAGCAGCTTAACGGTCCGCTCCTACGAGCAGTACTTC.